The 3 T cell receptor beta chains below come from one sample, sequenced in a study of beta chain features in type 1 diabetes. As every portion of the isolated RNA was reverse transcribed, the sequencing read expressed TCRB transcripts. Clones were read by immunoSEQ multiplex PCR, and TCRdb kept only the in-frame ones, dropping some. Seen here are 600,000 to 650,000 clones, 15% to 18% observed once, and the top ten hold approximately 0.093%. Sequencing was performed on naive CD4+ T cells from blood. These receptors were obtained from a man younger than 35 in good health.

This clone was picked up a small number of times. The chain employs TRBV18 and TRBJ2-7, with unresolved D. The CDR3 sequence is 13 residues long. Germline-derived CDR1 and CDR2 are KGHSH and LQKENI. The ends were cut back, 4 bases at V and 0 bases at J, with 7 bases in the middle. CDR3 coding DNA: TGTGCCAGCTCACTGTCTCGCTCCTACGAGCAGTACTTC. Translating it yields CASSLSRSYEQYF.

This clone has a handful of counts. The J gene is TRBJ2-7, the V gene TRBV14; D perhaps matches TRBD1 (5 bases). Germline loops: CDR1 SGHDN, CDR2 FVKESK. V was cut by 4 bases and J by 2 bases, with 12 bases left in between. CDR3 length: 14 amino acids. CDR3 protein: CASSLDTAAYEQYF. The CDR3 DNA follows: TGTGCCAGCAGCCTGGACACGGCCGCCTACGAGCAGTACTTC.

The chain links TRBV9 to TRBJ2-7; no reliable D call. Looked up from germline, CDR1 is SGDLS and CDR2 is YYNGEE. The CDR3 has 14 amino acids. V lost 0 bases to trimming and J lost 0 bases, with 7 bases between them. The DNA for the CDR3 is TGTGCCAGCAGCGTAGACTCGCCCTCCTACGAGCAGTACTTC. Its translation: CASSVDSPSYEQYF.